This T cell receptor beta chain was captured by sequencing in a study of beta chain features in type 1 diabetes. In this sample, this clone turned up a few times. Germline values: CDR1 SGHTA, CDR2 FQGTGA. The CDR3 is 16 amino acids. The V and J ends lost 0 bases and 5 bases, in that order; junction bases with no gene match: 7. All of the isolated RNA was reverse transcribed, so expressed TCRB transcripts were sequenced. The data were produced by immunoSEQ multiplex PCR, yet TCRdb's version contains in-frame clones alone and is incomplete. The data hold 350,000 to 450,000 clones, with roughly 16% observed a single time.

V is TRBV7-3 and J is TRBJ2-5; TRBD2 matches at 9 bases. Sequences were obtained from naive CD4+ T cells from blood. The receptor comes from a woman aged 18-29 years in good health. CDR3 sequence: CASSLTLTSGTETQYF. The DNA of the CDR3 is TGTGCCAGCAGCTTAACGTTGACTAGCGGCACGGAGACCCAGTACTTC.